This T cell receptor beta chain was captured in a study of CD8+CD57+ T cells in acquired aplastic anemia. About the research overall: 3.2 ug was the average amount of DNA from sorted CD4+ and CD8+ cells. Healthy CD8+ samples averaged around 10 million reads.

Study-wide results and limits: CD8+ Simpson's diversity showed no significant patient-control difference. Common to patients and controls were about 31 CD8+ CDR3 sequences.

A word on this clonotype: Its antigen is unidentified.

Genomic DNA templated the TCR beta VDJ and CDR3 profiling. TCRdb ran MiXCR on the reads and lists one entry per CDR3 protein. There are around 33,000 distinct CDR3 sequences in the sample; roughly 77% occur only once, and under 25% lies in the top ten. The V gene's germline CDR1 is MGHDK and CDR2 SYGVNS. CDR3 length: 13 residues. V shed 5 bases, J shed 4 bases, and the junction held 2 bases outside the gene matches. This sequence joins TRBV25-1 and TRBJ2-3; 8 bases map to TRBD2. Sequenced sample: sorted CD4+, CD8+, or CD8+CD57+ T cells (not recorded which) from PBMCs. The receptor comes from a human donor in good health, serving as a control. CDR3 loop: CASSIAGSDTQYF. As DNA, the CDR3 is TGTGCCAGCAGTATAGCGGGGTCAGATACGCAGTATTTT.